Each of the 24 T cell receptor beta chains below was sequenced from the same sample in a study of T-cell reconstitution after alpha-beta-depleted transplantation in children. Unique molecular identifiers were used in preparing the TCRbeta library. In TCRdb, the PCR reads were re-called with MiXCR into one record per CDR3 protein. Among fewer than 400,000 distinct CDR3 sequences listed, roughly 21% were seen once. The sequencing used PBMCs, mostly from graft donor cells, collected 180 days after TCRalphabeta/CD19-depleted stem cell transplant. The source is a male patient between 10 and 17 years old who had a stem cell transplant for acute lymphoblastic leukemia, so the T cells may come from the graft donor.

This clonotype was found many times. The gene calls are TRBV6-5 and TRBJ2-3; TRBD2 matches 11 bases. Germline values: CDR1 MNHEY, CDR2 SVGAGI. J lost 0 bases, V lost 6 bases, and 5 bases had no gene match. The CDR3 runs to 16 residues. The CDR3 coding sequence is TGTGCCAGCAGAAGTAGCGGGAGGGCAAGCACAGATACGCAGTATTTT. Residues: CASRSSGRASTDTQYF.

This clonotype was counted ten times or more. The J gene is TRBJ2-2, the V gene TRBV4-1; the D gene is possibly TRBD2 (6 bases). Germline assignment: CDR1 MGHRA and CDR2 YSYEKL. There are 17 residues in the CDR3. V lost 2 bases and J lost 4, with 17 bases in between. For the CDR3, the DNA is TGCGCCAGCAGCCAACCGGCCGACTTGGGGGGCACCGGGGAGCTGTTTTTT. Its translation: CASSQPADLGGTGELFF.

Ten or more counts support this clonotype. J is TRBJ2-1 and V is TRBV20-1, with D possibly matching TRBD1 (5 bases). The CDR3 has 12 residues. Per the germline V gene, CDR1 is DFQATT and CDR2 is SNEGSKA (reference sequence). Deletions cut 7 bases from V and 4 bases from J, with 11 bases between. CDR3: CSEGYLYNEQFF. CDR3 bases: TGCAGTGAGGGGTACTTATACAATGAGCAGTTCTTC.

This clonotype was picked up many times. This chain links TRBV7-3 with TRBJ2-3; D not resolved. Germline assignment: CDR1 SGHTA and CDR2 FQGTGA. With 3 bases removed from V and 1 base from J, the gap between germline ends came to 5 bases. This CDR3 is 13 amino acids long. The CDR3 sequence: CASSFPGTDTQYF. Written as DNA, the CDR3 is TGTGCCAGCAGCTTCCCAGGCACAGATACGCAGTATTTT.

This clonotype was recorded a few times. The CDR3 sequence is CASSRTSGSHTQYF. The DNA for the CDR3 is TGCGCCAGCAGCCGGACTAGCGGGAGCCATACGCAGTATTTT. The rearrangement uses TRBV5-1 and TRBJ2-3; 13 bases fit TRBD2. V gave up 4 bases and J gave up 7 bases; unmatched junction bases: 3. Per the germline V gene, CDR1 is SGHRS and CDR2 is YFSETQ. The CDR3 loop spans 14 amino acids. Based on the CDR3 plus reference TRBV5-1 and TRBJ2-3, the full variable domain is KAGVTQTPRYLIKTRGQQVTLSCSPISGHRSVSWYQQTPGQGLQFLFEYFSETQRNKGNFPGRFSGRQFSNSRSEMNVSTLELGDSALYLCASSRTSGSHTQYFGPGTRLTVL.

V gene TRBV20-1 combines with J gene TRBJ2-1; 9 bases agree with TRBD2. This CDR3 has 16 residues. Germline CDR1 DFQATT, CDR2 SNEGSKA (reference sequence). V gave up 2 bases and J gave up 6 bases; unmatched junction bases: 11. CDR3 amino acids: CSARPPLAGAFNEQFF. CDR3 DNA: TGCAGTGCTAGACCTCCTTTAGCGGGAGCTTTCAATGAGCAGTTCTTC.

The chain recombines TRBV7-9 with TRBJ2-1, with 10 bases lining up with TRBD2. The CDR3 sequence is 15 residues long. After removal of 5 bases from V and 3 bases from J, the junction contained 4 bases not matched to a gene. The germline V gene has CDR1 SEHNR and CDR2 FQNEAQ (reference sequence). The CDR3 coding sequence is TGTGCCAGCAGCGGAAGCGGGAGGGTCTACAATGAGCAGTTCTTC. Amino acids: CASSGSGRVYNEQFF.

V gene TRBV24-1 combines with J gene TRBJ2-1, with TRBD2 matching 8 bases. Germline values: CDR1 KGHDR, CDR2 SFDVKD. The CDR3 totals 15 residues. V lost 0 bases, J lost 3 bases, and 0 bases stayed unmatched. Here the CDR3 reads CATSDLTSGYNEQFF. The CDR3 bases are TGTGCCACCAGTGATTTGACTAGCGGCTACAATGAGCAGTTCTTC.

The J gene is TRBJ2-1, the V gene TRBV3-1, with D perhaps TRBD2 (5 bases). The CDR3 totals 15 residues. CDR1 and CDR2 (germline): LGHDT, YNNKEL (reference sequence). Deletions cut 1 base from V and 7 bases from J, with 14 bases between. CDR3 sequence: CASSQAPSPGNEQFF. DNA of the CDR3: TGTGCCAGCAGCCAAGCCCCCAGCCCGGGGAATGAGCAGTTCTTC.

The J gene is TRBJ2-5, the V gene TRBV20-1; 8 bases match TRBD2. V shed 4 bases and J 5 bases; nucleotides not matched to a gene: 15. Per germline, CDR1 DFQATT and CDR2 SNEGSKA (reference sequence). The CDR3 totals 16 residues. CDR3: CSAMDSSGSARETQYF. CDR3 nucleotide sequence: TGCAGTGCTATGGATTCAAGCGGGAGTGCGAGGGAGACCCAGTACTTC.

This clonotype occurred a few times. The chain combines TRBV29-1 with TRBJ2-1, with TRBD1 as a possible D gene (6 bases). Germline V CDR1 and CDR2: SQVTM, ANQGSEA. The CDR3 runs to 19 residues. V gave up 3 bases and J gave up 0 bases, with 24 bases separating them. The CDR3 DNA sequence: TGCAGCGTTGATGGGTTTGGGGGCGATACCCGCTTCTCCTACAATGAGCAGTTCTTC. The encoded protein is CSVDGFGGDTRFSYNEQFF.

The J gene is TRBJ1-1, the V gene TRBV20-1; D not resolved. This CDR3 has 12 amino acids. Germline V gives CDR1 DFQATT, CDR2 SNEGSKA (reference sequence). V was pared by 1 base and J by 1 base, with 4 bases between. CDR3 sequence: CSARVGNTEAFF. CDR3 nucleotides: TGCAGTGCTAGAGTAGGGAACACTGAAGCTTTCTTT.

V usage is TRBV18 and J usage is TRBJ2-6, with 7 bases that match TRBD1. Germline V CDR1 and CDR2: KGHSH, LQKENI. V dropped 3 bases and J dropped 0; count of bases not matched to a gene: 8. The CDR3 loop spans 18 amino acids. CDR3 sequence: CASSPLDRSRSGANVLTF. The CDR3 bases are TGTGCCAGCTCACCTCTGGACAGGTCCCGCTCTGGGGCCAACGTCCTGACTTTC.

This chain uses TRBV20-1 with TRBJ1-2; D remains unclear. The ends were cut back, 2 bases at V and 5 bases at J, with 15 bases in the middle. Germline V gene sequence: CDR1 DFQATT, CDR2 SNEGSKA (reference sequence). The CDR3 loop spans 14 amino acids. CDR3 DNA: TGCAGTGCTAGAACTGCTACTCCCCCTTATGGCTACACCTTC. It is translated as CSARTATPPYGYTF.

This clonotype was detected a few times. The chain uses TRBV7-9 and TRBJ1-4, with D possibly matching TRBD1 (6 bases). The CDR3 runs 16 residues. The germline CDR1 and CDR2 sequences are SEHNR and FQNEAQ (reference sequence). V was cut by 3 bases and J by 3 bases, with 14 bases left in between. The CDR3 bases are TGTGCCAGCAGCTTCAGCGGGACAAGGGCTAATGAAAAACTGTTTTTT. Translation: CASSFSGTRANEKLFF.

This clonotype was seen repeatedly, ten times or more. The genes are TRBV20-1 and TRBJ2-3, with 11 bases that match TRBD2. CDR1 is DFQATT and CDR2 is SNEGSKA in the germline V gene (reference sequence). The CDR3 runs 16 residues. V lost 0 bases to trimming and J lost 2 bases; unmatched junction nucleotides: 4. CDR3 region: CSARDPSGRSTDTQYF. CDR3 sequence (DNA): TGCAGTGCTAGAGATCCTAGCGGGAGGTCCACAGATACGCAGTATTTT.

This clonotype has just a few counts. The rearrangement links TRBV7-9 to TRBJ1-3, with D hard to call. Germline lookup yields CDR1 SEHNR and CDR2 FQNEAQ (reference sequence). V was cut by 3 bases and J by 0 bases, with 9 bases left in between. The CDR3 spans 15 residues. The CDR3 bases are TGTGCCAGCAGCTTTACATCCGTCTCTGGAAACACCATATATTTT. Amino acids: CASSFTSVSGNTIYF.

The chain employs TRBV10-2 and TRBJ2-3, with unresolved D. The CDR3 is 16 residues long. Trimming removed 6 bases from V and 0 bases from J, with 16 bases in between. Germline V gene lookup returns CDR1 WSHSY and CDR2 SAAADI. CDR3 in amino acids: CASRPQSYRSTDTQYF. CDR3 nucleotides: TGCGCCAGCAGGCCCCAGAGTTACCGGAGCACAGATACGCAGTATTTT.

This clonotype came up a few times. The chain recombines TRBV7-2 with TRBJ2-4; D is undetermined. There are 16 residues in the CDR3. The germline V gene encodes CDR1 SGHTA and CDR2 FQGNSA. V was trimmed by 2 bases and J by 2 bases, leaving 13 bases between them. In nucleotides, the CDR3 is TGTGCCAGCAGCTTATCTCAAACCGAGCCCAAAAACATTCAGTACTTC. This sequence encodes CASSLSQTEPKNIQYF.

V is TRBV7-9 and J is TRBJ1-3, with D tentatively TRBD1 (5 bases). V lost 6 bases and J 7 bases, leaving 19 bases between the germline ends. In germline, CDR1 is SEHNR, CDR2 FQNEAQ (reference sequence). CDR3 length: 15 amino acids. The CDR3 spells CASRGDAALENTIYF. The CDR3 DNA reads as TGTGCCAGCAGGGGGGACGCAGCTCTGGAGAACACCATATATTTT.

This chain joins TRBV20-1 and TRBJ2-3; D gene uncertain. The germline gives CDR1 DFQATT, CDR2 SNEGSKA (reference sequence). The CDR3 covers 10 residues. V lost 6 bases and J lost 11, with 12 bases in between. The CDR3 nucleotides are TGCAGTGCGAAAGACGTACGGCAGTATTTT. It specifies CSAKDVRQYF.

The CDR3: CASTPRTAPMGLVPEQYF. CDR3 DNA sequence: TGCGCCAGCACCCCGCGGACGGCACCGATGGGACTAGTACCCGAGCAGTACTTC. The gene calls are TRBV5-1 and TRBJ2-7, with TRBD2 matching over 8 bases. J was trimmed by 6 bases and V by 6 bases; bases with no gene match: 23. In germline, CDR1 is SGHRS, CDR2 YFSETQ. The CDR3 covers 18 residues.

With regard to this clonotype: The junction and the germline gene differ at one end; a read error may be behind it. This chain joins TRBV20-1 and TRBJ1-5; D gene ambiguous. The CDR3 covers 16 residues. From germline, CDR1 is DFQATT and CDR2 SNEGSKA (reference sequence). The CDR3 region is CSARDRSYLSNQPQHF. CDR3 bases: TGCAGCGCTAGAGATCGAAGTTACCTTAGCAATCAGCCCCAGCATTTT.

The J gene is TRBJ2-7, the V gene TRBV7-9; tentative D call: TRBD2 (7 bases). Germline lookup yields CDR1 SEHNR and CDR2 FQNEAQ (reference sequence). V lost 5 bases and J 2 bases, leaving 10 bases between the germline ends. The CDR3 totals 13 residues. As DNA, the CDR3 is TGTGCCAGCAGCGGGGGGGGGCCCTACGAGCAGTACTTC. Protein: CASSGGGPYEQYF.